This TCR beta chain was captured by sequencing in a study of regulatory T cells in long-lasting Graves disease. This clonotype was counted at least ten times. Time point described: persistent/refractory GD, antithyroid drugs over 5 years with positive TRAb. Following extraction of RNA from PBMCs, that RNA was used to make the TCR library. Staff drew around 10 milliliters of peripheral blood into EDTA tubes. Germline V gene lookup returns CDR1 SGHAT and CDR2 FQNNGV. Between the trimmed V and J ends, which lost 1 base and 7 bases, there was a span of 28 bases. CDR3 length: 19 amino acids. Researchers made TCR beta libraries by using iRepertoire HTBI primers and running Arm-PCR on CDR3 regions. A single record per CDR3 protein comes from TCRdb applying MiXCR to the multiplex PCR reads. The table shows roughly 400,000 distinct CDR3 sequences, with 20% occurring only once.

The specimen comprised peripheral blood mononuclear cells (PBMCs), sampled when the disease was refractory, from a patient treated with antithyroid drugs. V usage is TRBV11-2 and J usage is TRBJ2-5, with TRBD1 as a possible D gene (5 bases). This sequence was found in a female donor with Graves disease. The CDR3 coding sequence is TGTGCCAGCAGCTTAGGGGGCAGGGCCTGGGGAACCGCAAGACGGACCCAGTACTTC. Protein product: CASSLGGRAWGTARRTQYF.